The clone carrying this TCR beta chain was recorded a few times. Its cognate antigen is unknown. The record originates from a study of T cells after yellow fever vaccination. For the study at large: Libraries from low-cell-number fractions were prepared with the SMART-Seq v4 Ultra Low Input RNA kit.

Overall study findings and caveats: The booster saw the reappearance of most primary-vaccination clones (96% CD4, 88% CD8).

Template switching with 5'RACE generated the TCR cDNA and added a universal primer site and UMIs. TCRdb used MiXCR to reprocess the 5' RACE reads, holding one entry per CDR3 protein. This table has about 340,000 distinct CDR3 sequences, 9.5% to 15% appearing once. The source of this sequence is a man younger than 35 who received the YFV17D yellow fever vaccine. This specimen consisted of CD4+ T cells sorted from PBMCs, obtained 15 days after the yellow fever booster vaccination.

CDR3 amino acids: CAISDGFNTEAFF. DNA of the CDR3: TGTGCCATCAGTGACGGTTTTAACACTGAAGCTTTCTTT. V and J are TRBV10-3 and TRBJ1-1, with D unresolved. V lost 3 bases, J lost 2 bases, and 7 bases lay in between. The CDR3 totals 13 residues. Germline assignment: CDR1 ENHRY and CDR2 SYGVKD.